This entry describes one T cell receptor beta chain. Its antigen is unidentified. PCR primers comprised 60 Vbeta and 13 Jbeta primers. Per the original data handling: In a later analysis, some 80 million unique TCR beta chains included roughly 11 million shared by two or more donors. Sequencing was performed with immunoSEQ multiplex PCR; in TCRdb, only in-frame clones are kept and a portion is missing. The V and J calls and clone size are taken from that table; D and trimming were inferred from the DNA. The sample carries some 120,000 clones, approximately 72% recorded once. This sample was taken from a study of cytomegalovirus exposure and HLA in healthy donors. Study-level findings and limits: The authors later found most CMV-associated TCR beta chains appeared HLA-restricted. Rarity characterized most TCR sequences, yet some public TCRs appeared in many donors. A later analysis associated some 16,000 TCR beta sequences with HLA alleles at a 0.05 false discovery rate.

Source material: PBMCs. The receptor was isolated from a woman aged 45-59 years in good health and CMV-seropositive.

The CDR3 here is CATSRGSSGTGGYEQYF. The CDR3 nucleotides are TGTGCCACCAGCAGAGGAAGTTCCGGGACAGGGGGTTACGAGCAGTACTTC. The J gene is TRBJ2-7, the V gene TRBV15; 11 bases agree with TRBD1. With 1 base clipped from V and 4 bases from J, the junction kept 9 bases outside the gene matches. CDR3 size: 17 residues. Germline assignment: CDR1 LNHNV and CDR2 YYDKDF (reference sequence).